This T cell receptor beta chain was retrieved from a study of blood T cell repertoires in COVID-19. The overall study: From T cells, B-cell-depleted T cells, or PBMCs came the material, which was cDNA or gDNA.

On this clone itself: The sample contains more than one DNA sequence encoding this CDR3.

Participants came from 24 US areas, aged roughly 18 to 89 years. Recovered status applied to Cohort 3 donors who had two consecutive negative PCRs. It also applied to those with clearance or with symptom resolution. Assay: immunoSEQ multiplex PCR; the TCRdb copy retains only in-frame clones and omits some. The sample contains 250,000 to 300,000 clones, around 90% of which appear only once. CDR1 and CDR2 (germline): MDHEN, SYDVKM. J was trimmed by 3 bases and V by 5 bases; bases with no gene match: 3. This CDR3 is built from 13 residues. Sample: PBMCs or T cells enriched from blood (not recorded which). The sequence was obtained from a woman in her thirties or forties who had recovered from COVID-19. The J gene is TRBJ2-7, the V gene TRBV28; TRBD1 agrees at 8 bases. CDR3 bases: TGTGCCAGCAGTAGTGGACAGGGCTACGAGCAGTACTTC. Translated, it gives CASSSGQGYEQYF.